One and the same sample provided the 10 T cell receptor beta chains below, sequenced in a study of blood T cell repertoires in COVID-19. TCRdb keeps only in-frame clones here, not all; method: immunoSEQ multiplex PCR. Of 250,000 to 400,000 clones listed, 85% to 90% are singletons. The sample comprised peripheral blood. Source of these receptors: a woman aged 30 to 39 with COVID-19, enrolled during active disease.

This clone was detected only once. V gene TRBV6-5 combines with J gene TRBJ1-5; D not resolved. The CDR3 consists of 13 residues. V was pared by 6 bases and J by 1 base, with 7 bases between. Germline V gene lookup returns CDR1 MNHEY and CDR2 SVGAGI. Here the CDR3 reads CASSRVSNQPQHF. The CDR3 nucleotides are TGTGCCAGCAGCCGAGTAAGCAATCAGCCCCAGCATTTT.

This chain joins TRBV5-4 and TRBJ2-2, with D possibly TRBD1 on 6 matching bases. Germline CDR1 SGHNT, CDR2 YYREEE (reference sequence). This CDR3 comprises 16 residues. V was clipped by 4 bases and J by 4 bases, with 17 bases between them. CDR3 sequence reads: CASSIPGAGGTGELFF. In DNA, the CDR3 is TGTGCCAGCAGCATCCCAGGGGCCGGAGGCACCGGGGAGCTGTTTTTT.

In its sample, this clone was seen a few times. The rearrangement uses TRBV9 and TRBJ1-6, with D maybe TRBD1 (5 bases). Germline V gene sequence: CDR1 SGDLS, CDR2 YYNGEE. Trimming took 0 bases from V and 10 from J, leaving 8 bases between them. The CDR3 spans 13 residues. Written as DNA, the CDR3 is TGTGCCAGCAGCGTAGACAGGCTATCACCCCTCCACTTT. As protein: CASSVDRLSPLHF.

The CDR3 here is CASSLNGQPNTEAFF. The CDR3 nucleotides are TGTGCCAGCAGCCTCAACGGACAGCCGAACACTGAAGCTTTCTTT. The chain has TRBV6-5 and TRBJ1-1, with a possible D match to TRBD1 (6 bases). CDR3 length: 15 residues. Per the germline V gene, CDR1 is MNHEY and CDR2 is SVGAGI. Trimming pared 6 bases from V and 1 base from J, leaving 15 bases between.

V usage is TRBV19 and J usage is TRBJ1-1; 8 nucleotides agree with TRBD1. The V segment lost 8 bases and the J segment 11 bases; nucleotides outside the gene matches: 13. CDR3 length: 13 residues. From germline, CDR1 is LNHDA and CDR2 SQIVND (reference sequence). The CDR3, as DNA: TGTGCCAGTCGGCAGGGGGCTGGTGGTAAGGCTTTCTTT. Amino acid sequence: CASRQGAGGKAFF.

J is TRBJ2-3 and V is TRBV7-9; D is ambiguous. CDR1 is SEHNR and CDR2 is FQNEAQ in the germline V gene (reference sequence). The CDR3 runs to 13 residues. With 5 bases removed from V and 2 bases from J, the gap between germline ends came to 8 bases. The CDR3 protein is CASSQINTDTQYF. The CDR3 nucleotides read TGTGCCAGCAGCCAGATTAACACAGATACGCAGTATTTT.

This chain's CDR3 is CAWSRDRVGEQYF. In nucleotides, the CDR3 is TGTGCCTGGAGTCGGGACAGAGTCGGCGAGCAGTACTTC. This chain connects TRBV30 to TRBJ2-7, with 7 nucleotides matching TRBD1. The germline gives CDR1 GTSNPN, CDR2 SVGIG (reference sequence). This CDR3 spans 13 amino acids. V was pared by 2 bases and J by 6 bases, with 7 bases of the junction left unmatched.

The V gene is TRBV28, the J gene TRBJ1-1; no clear D. The V end lost 6 bases, the J end lost 0 bases, and 8 bases lay between the germline ends. The CDR3 contains 13 residues. Germline values: CDR1 MDHEN, CDR2 SYDVKM. CDR3 DNA sequence: TGTGCCAGCAGGAGGCAGTTGAACACTGAAGCTTTCTTT. Its translation: CASRRQLNTEAFF.

The chain joins TRBV5-5 to TRBJ2-1, with D possibly being TRBD1 (7 bases). V was shortened by 0 bases and J by 1 base, with 11 bases between the two germline ends. This CDR3 region has 16 residues. Per the germline V gene, CDR1 is SGHKS and CDR2 is YYEKEE (reference sequence). The CDR3 sequence is CASSLGAGGSYNEQFF. The CDR3 DNA reads as TGTGCCAGCAGCTTGGGGGCAGGGGGGTCCTACAATGAGCAGTTCTTC.

V usage is TRBV7-9 and J usage is TRBJ2-3; 9 positions match TRBD2. CDR1 and CDR2 (germline): SEHNR, FQNEAQ (reference sequence). The CDR3 runs to 16 residues. Trimming removed 5 bases from V and 0 bases from J; junction bases left unmatched: 6. Here the CDR3 DNA reads TGTGCCAGCAGCCCGTGGACTAGCGAGAGCACAGATACGCAGTATTTT. It specifies CASSPWTSESTDTQYF.